This TCR beta chain was sequenced in a study of control samples from healthy donors and cancer patients. Clones were sequenced by immunoSEQ multiplex PCR, and TCRdb holds only the in-frame ones, with some missing. The data show 84,000 or so clones, about 79% seen once. Germline V lookup: CDR1 MDHEN, CDR2 SYDVKM. The CDR3 spans 11 residues. V was shortened by 5 bases and J by 1 base, with 3 bases between the two germline ends. This receptor was taken from a man aged 55 to 70 with head and neck cancer. The V call is TRBV28, the J call TRBJ2-7; D call uncertain. The sequencing input was PBMCs. CDR3 nucleotides: TGTGCCAGCAGTGTATCCTACGAGCAGTACTTC. Translation: CASSVSYEQYF.